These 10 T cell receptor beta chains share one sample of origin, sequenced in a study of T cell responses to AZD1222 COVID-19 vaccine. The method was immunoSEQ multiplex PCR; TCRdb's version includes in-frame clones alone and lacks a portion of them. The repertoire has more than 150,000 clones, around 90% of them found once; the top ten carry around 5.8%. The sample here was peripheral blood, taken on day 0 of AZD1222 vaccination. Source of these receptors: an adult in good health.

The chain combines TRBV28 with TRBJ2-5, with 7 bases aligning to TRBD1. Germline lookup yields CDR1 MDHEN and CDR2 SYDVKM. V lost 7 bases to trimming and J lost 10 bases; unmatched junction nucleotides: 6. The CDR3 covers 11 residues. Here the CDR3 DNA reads TGTGCCAGCACAACAGGGGAAGACCAGTACTTC. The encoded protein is CASTTGEDQYF.

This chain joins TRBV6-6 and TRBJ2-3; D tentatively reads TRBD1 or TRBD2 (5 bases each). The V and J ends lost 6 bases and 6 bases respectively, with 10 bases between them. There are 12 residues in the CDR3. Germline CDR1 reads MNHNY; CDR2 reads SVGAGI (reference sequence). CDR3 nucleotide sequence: TGTGCCAGCAGCTGGGACCGGGATACGCAGTATTTT. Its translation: CASSWDRDTQYF.

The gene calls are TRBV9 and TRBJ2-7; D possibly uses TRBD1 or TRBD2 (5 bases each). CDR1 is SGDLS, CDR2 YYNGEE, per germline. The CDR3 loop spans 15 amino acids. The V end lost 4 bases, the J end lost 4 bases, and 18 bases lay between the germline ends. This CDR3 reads CASSPPFRGVYEQYF. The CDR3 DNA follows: TGTGCCAGCAGCCCCCCGTTTCGGGGCGTTTACGAGCAGTACTTC. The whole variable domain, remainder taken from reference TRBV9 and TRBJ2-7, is DSGVTQTPKHLITATGQRVTLRCSPRSGDLSVYWYQQSLDQGLQFLIQYYNGEERAKGNILERFSAQQFPDLHSELNLSSLELGDSALYFCASSPPFRGVYEQYFGPGTRLTVT.

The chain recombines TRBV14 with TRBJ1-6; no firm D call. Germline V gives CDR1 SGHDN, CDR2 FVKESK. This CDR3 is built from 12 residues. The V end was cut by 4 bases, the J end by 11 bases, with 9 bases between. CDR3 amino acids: CASSPRAAPLHF. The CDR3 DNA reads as TGTGCCAGCAGCCCTCGAGCGGCACCCCTCCACTTT.

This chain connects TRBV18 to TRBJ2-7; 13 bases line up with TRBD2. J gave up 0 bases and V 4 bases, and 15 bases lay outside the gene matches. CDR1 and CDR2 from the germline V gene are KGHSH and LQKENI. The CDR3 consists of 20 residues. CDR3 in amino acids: CASSQTFPGLAGSSSYEQYF. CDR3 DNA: TGTGCCAGCTCACAGACATTCCCGGGACTAGCGGGGTCAAGCTCCTACGAGCAGTACTTC.

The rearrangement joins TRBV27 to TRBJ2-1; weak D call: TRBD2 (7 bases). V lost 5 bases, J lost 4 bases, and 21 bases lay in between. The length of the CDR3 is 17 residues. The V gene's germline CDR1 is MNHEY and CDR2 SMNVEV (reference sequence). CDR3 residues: CASSISGGASLYNEQFF. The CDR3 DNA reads TGTGCCAGCAGTATTTCGGGGGGCGCCTCCTTATACAATGAGCAGTTCTTC.

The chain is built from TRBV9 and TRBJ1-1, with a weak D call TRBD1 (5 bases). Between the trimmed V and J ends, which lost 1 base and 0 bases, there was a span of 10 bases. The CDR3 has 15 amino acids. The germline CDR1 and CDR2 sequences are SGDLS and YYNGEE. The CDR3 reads CASSVLGGLNTEAFF. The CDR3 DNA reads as TGTGCCAGCAGCGTACTTGGGGGACTGAACACTGAAGCTTTCTTT. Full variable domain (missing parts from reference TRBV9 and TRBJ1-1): DSGVTQTPKHLITATGQRVTLRCSPRSGDLSVYWYQQSLDQGLQFLIQYYNGEERAKGNILERFSAQQFPDLHSELNLSSLELGDSALYFCASSVLGGLNTEAFFGQGTRLTVV.

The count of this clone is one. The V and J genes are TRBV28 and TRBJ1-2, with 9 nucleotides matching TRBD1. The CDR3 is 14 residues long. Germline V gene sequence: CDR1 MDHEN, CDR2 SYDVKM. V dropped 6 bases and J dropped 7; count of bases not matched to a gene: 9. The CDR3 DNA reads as TGTGCCAGCAGCCTCGGACAGGGGACGGGTGGCTACACCTTC. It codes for CASSLGQGTGGYTF.

The CDR3 loop reads CASSQDPGAYEQYF. The CDR3 DNA sequence: TGCGCCAGCAGCCAAGATCCAGGCGCGTACGAGCAGTACTTC. This chain links TRBV4-3 with TRBJ2-7; no definite D call. CDR1 and CDR2 from the germline V gene are LGHNA and YSLEER. CDR3 length: 14 amino acids. V was clipped by 0 bases and J by 4 bases, with 10 bases between them.

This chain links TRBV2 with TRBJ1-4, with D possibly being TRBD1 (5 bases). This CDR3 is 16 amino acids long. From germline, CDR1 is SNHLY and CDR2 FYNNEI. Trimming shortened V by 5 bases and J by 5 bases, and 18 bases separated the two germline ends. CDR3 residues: CASSRRGGRTNEKLFF. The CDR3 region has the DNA TGTGCCAGCAGTCGCCGCGGGGGGAGAACGAATGAAAAACTGTTTTTT.